A single sample gave rise to the 16 T cell receptor beta chains below, sequenced in a study of T cell changes during pregnancy in multiple sclerosis (dated by TCRdb to the late 2010s). The library came from the immunoSEQ multiplex PCR assay. Held by TCRdb, this immuneACCESS table contains in-frame sequences only and omits some clones. Under half of the omission traces to an unresolved V gene where checked; the cause of the rest is unknown. This sample lists around 56,000 clones; about 93% were detected once. The ten top clones hold roughly 2.7% of the sample. The source was peripheral blood, collected in the third trimester of pregnancy. The receptors shown here come from a female donor in good health, enrolled as a control in a pregnancy study.

J is TRBJ2-3 and V is TRBV5-1, with 10 bases identical to TRBD2. CDR3 length: 17 amino acids. From germline, CDR1 is SGHRS and CDR2 YFSETQ. The V and J ends lost 0 bases and 0 bases, in that order; junction bases with no gene match: 4. The CDR3 coding sequence is TGCGCCAGCAGCTTGGAACCTAGCGGGGGTAGCACAGATACGCAGTATTTT. As protein: CASSLEPSGGSTDTQYF.

J is TRBJ2-7 and V is TRBV4-3; 9 bases agree with TRBD2. The CDR3 consists of 18 residues. V gave up 0 bases and J gave up 2 bases; unmatched junction bases: 11. The germline V gene has CDR1 LGHNA and CDR2 YSLEER. The CDR3 is CASSQDLGGSGSPYEQYF. The DNA for the CDR3 is TGCGCCAGCAGCCAAGATCTAGGGGGTAGCGGGAGCCCCTACGAGCAGTACTTC.

This chain uses TRBV2 with TRBJ2-2; possible D gene TRBD1, 6 bases. CDR1 and CDR2 from the germline V gene are SNHLY and FYNNEI. CDR3 size: 15 residues. Deletions cut 7 bases from V and 5 bases from J, with 17 bases between. The CDR3 loop reads CASKVSSGETGELFF. The CDR3 coding sequence is TGTGCCAGCAAGGTCTCTTCAGGGGAAACCGGGGAGCTGTTTTTT.

J is TRBJ2-5 and V is TRBV4-2; D gene ambiguous. The CDR3 spans 12 residues. Germline CDR1 and CDR2: LGHNA and YNFKEQ. V lost 1 base, J lost 5 bases, and 5 bases lay in between. The CDR3 loop is CASSQGAETQYF. As DNA, the CDR3 is TGTGCCAGCAGCCAAGGAGCCGAGACCCAGTACTTC.

The J gene is TRBJ2-2, the V gene TRBV7-2, with 8 bases that match TRBD1. V dropped 1 base and J dropped 9; count of bases not matched to a gene: 4. CDR1 is SGHTA and CDR2 is FQGNSA in the germline V gene. The CDR3 has 14 amino acids. The CDR3 protein is CASSLGTGRRELFF. The CDR3 coding sequence is TGTGCCAGCAGCTTAGGGACAGGGAGGAGGGAGCTGTTTTTT. Based on the CDR3 plus reference TRBV7-2 and TRBJ2-2, the full variable domain is GAGVSQSPSNKVTEKGKDVELRCDPISGHTALYWYRQSLGQGLEFLIYFQGNSAPDKSGLPSDRFSAERTGGSVSTLTIQRTQQEDSAVYLCASSLGTGRRELFFGEGSRLTVL.

The chain is built from TRBV6-5 and TRBJ1-5; no clear D. The CDR3 spans 12 residues. V lost 2 bases, J lost 9 bases, and 8 bases lay in between. CDR1 and CDR2 (germline): MNHEY, SVGAGI. CDR3 residues: CASSYPPRPQHF. DNA for the CDR3: TGTGCCAGCAGTTACCCCCCTCGGCCCCAGCATTTT.

V usage is TRBV14 and J usage is TRBJ2-7; perhaps TRBD2 as D (6 bases). There are 14 residues in the CDR3. The V end was cut by 4 bases, the J end by 3 bases, with 13 bases between. The germline V gene encodes CDR1 SGHDN and CDR2 FVKESK. The DNA for the CDR3 is TGTGCCAGCAGCCTGGGACTGACTATCTACGAGCAGTACTTC. Its protein product is CASSLGLTIYEQYF.

The V and J genes are TRBV4-1 and TRBJ2-5; D gene ambiguous. The CDR3 runs 15 residues. Germline V gene data show CDR1 as MGHRA and CDR2 as YSYEKL. V lost 0 bases and J lost 0, with 8 bases in between. The CDR3 protein is CASSQEGRYQETQYF. The DNA for the CDR3 is TGCGCCAGCAGCCAAGAGGGCAGGTACCAAGAGACCCAGTACTTC.

The V gene is TRBV5-1, the J gene TRBJ2-5, with D perhaps TRBD1 (6 bases). This CDR3 spans 15 amino acids. Germline CDR1 SGHRS, CDR2 YFSETQ. The V and J ends lost 4 bases and 3 bases respectively, with 16 bases between them. The CDR3 spells CASSPGRGFEETQYF. CDR3 coding DNA: TGCGCCAGCAGCCCCGGCAGGGGATTCGAAGAGACCCAGTACTTC.

This clone was seen just once. V gene TRBV6-6 combines with J gene TRBJ2-3; unclear D gene. V lost 4 bases, J lost 1 base, and 6 bases lay in between. The CDR3 totals 13 residues. Germline V gives CDR1 MNHNY, CDR2 SVGAGI (reference sequence). The CDR3 DNA is TGTGCCAGCAGTTCTCGGGGCACAGATACGCAGTATTTT. Residues: CASSSRGTDTQYF.

V gene TRBV4-1 combines with J gene TRBJ2-7, with 8 bases matching TRBD1. Germline V gives CDR1 MGHRA, CDR2 YSYEKL. The J segment lost 4 bases and the V segment lost 0 bases, leaving 8 bases of the junction unmatched. This CDR3 has 16 amino acids. CDR3 loop: CASSQDWTGSPYEQYF. The CDR3 DNA is TGCGCCAGCAGCCAAGATTGGACAGGGTCTCCATACGAGCAGTACTTC.

The chain is built from TRBV19 and TRBJ1-5, with 8 bases aligning to TRBD1. The V and J ends lost 6 bases and 6 bases, in that order; junction bases with no gene match: 7. The CDR3 length is 14 residues. Germline V CDR1 and CDR2: LNHDA, SQIVND (reference sequence). The CDR3 nucleotides read TGTGCCAGTAGGAGACAGGGGCAGGGTCAGCCCCAGCATTTT. The encoded protein is CASRRQGQGQPQHF.

V gene TRBV7-9 combines with J gene TRBJ1-1; 8 positions match TRBD1. The CDR3 is made up of 16 amino acids. Per germline, CDR1 SEHNR and CDR2 FQNEAQ (reference sequence). With V trimmed by 5 bases and J by 1 base, 9 bases remained unmatched. The CDR3 is CASSQNPGTGNTEAFF. CDR3 coding DNA: TGTGCCAGCAGCCAAAACCCCGGGACAGGGAACACTGAAGCTTTCTTT. Combining the CDR3 with reference TRBV7-9 and TRBJ1-1 gives the whole variable domain DTGVSQNPRHKITKRGQNVTFRCDPISEHNRLYWYRQTLGQGPEFLTYFQNEAQLEKSRLLSDRFSAERPKGSFSTLEIQRTEQGDSAMYLCASSQNPGTGNTEAFFGQGTRLTVV.

This clone was picked up one time. DNA of the CDR3: TGCAGTGCGGACAGTGGGGAGACCCAGTACTTC. It is translated as CSADSGETQYF. The chain joins TRBV20-1 to TRBJ2-5; possibly TRBD1 for D (6 bases). The CDR3 length is 11 residues. Germline V lookup: CDR1 DFQATT, CDR2 SNEGSKA (reference sequence). V lost 6 bases and J lost 5, with 10 bases in between.

The chain uses TRBV5-4 and TRBJ1-2; D unclear. The germline CDR1 and CDR2 sequences are SGHNT and YYREEE (reference sequence). Deletions cut 0 bases from V and 2 bases from J, with 17 bases between. This CDR3 is 17 amino acids long. CDR3 amino acids: CASSLAAGGYYNYGYTF. The CDR3 coding sequence is TGTGCCAGCAGCTTGGCGGCAGGAGGGTACTACAACTATGGCTACACCTTC.

This chain joins TRBV4-3 and TRBJ1-2; no reliable D call. Trimming took off 1 base at V and 1 base at J, with 16 bases between the two ends. Germline lookup yields CDR1 LGHNA and CDR2 YSLEER. There are 17 residues in the CDR3. CDR3 DNA sequence: TGCGCCAGCAGCCAAGGCCATACTAGGGCAGTTAACTATGGCTACACCTTC. Protein: CASSQGHTRAVNYGYTF.